The 20 T cell receptor beta chains given below trace back to one sample, sequenced in a study of blood T cell repertoires in COVID-19. TCRdb's table, derived via immunoSEQ multiplex PCR, lists solely in-frame clones and lacks some. There are fewer than 90,000 clones in the sample; about 80% occur only once, and roughly 50% lies in the top ten. Sequenced input: peripheral blood. These TCRs come from a human donor in a cohort sampled during active COVID-19.

The chain couples TRBV28 to TRBJ2-7; D is uncertain. Trimming cost V 7 bases and J 0 bases, with 7 bases left between them. Germline V CDR1 and CDR2: MDHEN, SYDVKM. The CDR3 spans 12 residues. CDR3 in DNA: TGTGCCAGCAAGGAGAGCTCCTACGAGCAGTACTTC. Translated: CASKESSYEQYF. Using reference TRBV28 and TRBJ2-7 for the parts outside the CDR3, the full variable domain is DVKVTQSSRYLVKRTGEKVFLECVQDMDHENMFWYRQDPGLGLRLIYFSYDVKMKEKGDIPEGYSVSREKKERFSLILESASTNQTSMYLCASKESSYEQYFGPGTRLTVT.

The V call is TRBV4-1, the J call TRBJ2-6, with 7 positions matching TRBD2. The CDR3 loop spans 18 amino acids. CDR1 and CDR2 from the germline V gene are MGHRA and YSYEKL. V gave up 0 bases and J gave up 1 base; unmatched junction bases: 6. CDR3 DNA sequence: TGCGCCAGCAGCCAAGAGCCTAGCGGAGTATCTGGGGCCAACGTCCTGACTTTC. It specifies CASSQEPSGVSGANVLTF.

A few counts support this clone. This sequence joins TRBV5-1 and TRBJ2-5; 7 positions match TRBD1. The CDR3 length is 14 residues. Germline assignment: CDR1 SGHRS and CDR2 YFSETQ. Trimming cost V 3 bases and J 2 bases; bases outside gene matches: 4. CDR3 sequence: CASSSGQSQETQYF. The CDR3 bases are TGCGCCAGCAGCTCGGGACAGAGTCAAGAGACCCAGTACTTC.

This clone was seen only once. The rearrangement links TRBV21-1 to TRBJ2-3; the D segment call TRBD2 is taken from the table without a DNA check. TRBV21-1 is recorded as a pseudogene. The CDR3 spans 18 residues. DNA of the CDR3: TGTGCCAGCAGCAAAGGTGGGAATAGCGGGAGAATAACAGATACGCAGTATTTT. It yields the protein CASSKGGNSGRITDTQYF.

The chain is built from TRBV28 and TRBJ2-1, with TRBD1 matching 8 bases. CDR1 and CDR2 (germline): MDHEN, SYDVKM. The CDR3 is 14 amino acids. The junction had 7 bases not matched to a gene; V was cut back by 5 bases and J by 7 bases. The CDR3 reads CASSHDRGWNEQFF. CDR3 sequence (DNA): TGTGCCAGCAGTCATGACAGGGGTTGGAATGAGCAGTTCTTC.

This sequence joins TRBV4-3 and TRBJ2-3; 10 bases agree with TRBD2. Germline V gene data show CDR1 as LGHNA and CDR2 as YSLEER. The V gene end was trimmed by 0 bases and the J gene end by 3 bases; junction bases not matched to a gene: 0. The CDR3 length is 15 residues. DNA for the CDR3: TGCGCCAGCAGCCAAGATAGCGGGAGGACAGATACGCAGTATTTT. This codes for CASSQDSGRTDTQYF.

The V and J genes are TRBV19 and TRBJ2-1; 8 bases are a match to TRBD2. V trimming: 5 bases; J trimming: 4 bases; junction bases outside the gene matches: 10. Germline V gene data show CDR1 as LNHDA and CDR2 as SQIVND (reference sequence). This CDR3 has 16 residues. As DNA, the CDR3 is TGTGCCAGTAGTTTGGAACAAGCGGGAGTATACAATGAGCAGTTCTTC. It is translated as CASSLEQAGVYNEQFF.

The CDR3 DNA sequence: TGTGCCAGCAGCTTGGCCCTGGGGCGGTCCACTGAAGCTTTCTTT. Translated, it gives CASSLALGRSTEAFF. V usage is TRBV5-5 and J usage is TRBJ1-1; TRBD1 is a possible D gene (5 bases). V lost 0 bases and J 4 bases, leaving 13 bases between the germline ends. Germline V gives CDR1 SGHKS, CDR2 YYEKEE (reference sequence). The CDR3 has 15 residues.

The gene calls are TRBV27 and TRBJ2-2, with TRBD2 matching over 7 bases. Germline CDR1 is MNHEY and CDR2 is SMNVEV (reference sequence). CDR3 length: 13 amino acids. V lost 3 bases and J lost 6; bases outside the gene matches: 1. CDR3 coding DNA: TGTGCCAGCAGTTTTGGGAGGGCCGGGGAGCTGTTTTTT. Residues: CASSFGRAGELFF.

This clone was counted only a few times. V gene TRBV12-3 or TRBV12-4 combines with J gene TRBJ1-5; D uncertain. V was shortened by 4 bases and J by 9 bases, with 10 bases between the two germline ends. The CDR3 length is 12 residues. Written as DNA, the CDR3 is TGTGCCAGCAGTTACCTATCAGGGCCCCAGCATTTT. This gives the protein CASSYLSGPQHF.

As concerns this clone: Other DNA sequences from this sample encode an identical CDR3 as well. The V call is TRBV19, the J call TRBJ2-7; 9 bases are a match to TRBD1. This CDR3 region has 14 residues. Germline lookup yields CDR1 LNHDA and CDR2 SQIVND (reference sequence). V was clipped by 3 bases and J by 2 bases; unmatched bases: 2. The CDR3 DNA follows: TGTGCCAGTAGTATTGGGACAGGGCCCTACGAGCAGTACTTC. Protein: CASSIGTGPYEQYF.

This chain's CDR3 is CASSYGLTYNSEQFF. As DNA, the CDR3 is TGTGCCAGCAGCTATGGACTAACCTACAATAGTGAGCAGTTCTTC. The chain is built from TRBV7-2 and TRBJ2-1, with a possible D match to TRBD2 (6 bases). This CDR3 is built from 15 residues. Per germline, CDR1 SGHTA and CDR2 FQGNSA. Between the trimmed V and J ends, which lost 4 bases and 9 bases, there was a span of 19 bases.

The chain couples TRBV2 to TRBJ2-7, with D tentatively TRBD2 (5 bases). The ends were cut back, 7 bases at V and 0 bases at J, with 10 bases in the middle. The CDR3 extends over 13 amino acids. CDR1 is SNHLY and CDR2 is FYNNEI in the germline V gene. CDR3 in DNA: TGTGCCAGCAAAAGAGGGCTCTCCTACGAGCAGTACTTC. Translation gives CASKRGLSYEQYF.

The gene calls are TRBV5-3 and TRBJ2-7, with D maybe TRBD2 (6 bases). TRBV5-3 is sorted into the ORF group, with uncertain function. V lost 0 bases, J lost 8 bases, and 24 bases lay in between. This CDR3 is 17 amino acids long. The CDR3 DNA sequence: TGTGCCAGAAGCTTGGAAGTGTTTAGCGGAGCTTCCTATAAGCAGTACTTC. Protein sequence: CARSLEVFSGASYKQYF.

V and J are TRBV11-2 and TRBJ2-7; a possible D gene is TRBD2 (5 bases). The CDR3 contains 13 residues. Germline CDR1 reads SGHAT; CDR2 reads FQNNGV. Trimming stripped 5 bases from V and 7 bases from J, with 15 bases between. CDR3 bases: TGTGCCAGCAGCCCAGAGGGTGTGAGTGAGCAGTACTTC. It yields the protein CASSPEGVSEQYF.

This clone showed up just once. CDR3 sequence reads: CATSRGGLQAFF. The CDR3 nucleotides read TGTGCCACCTCAAGGGGGGGGCTACAAGCTTTCTTT. This chain connects TRBV19 to TRBJ1-1, with a possible D match to TRBD1 (6 bases). CDR3 length: 12 amino acids. Germline loops: CDR1 LNHDA, CDR2 SQIVND (reference sequence). V lost 10 bases to trimming and J lost 9 bases, with 18 bases between them.

This clone was seen a handful of times. The chain's CDR3 is CASSLYRKRNQPQHF. The CDR3 nucleotides read TGCGCCAGCAGCCTCTACAGAAAACGCAATCAGCCCCAGCATTTT. The V call is TRBV5-1, the J call TRBJ1-5; D is unresolved. This CDR3 region has 15 residues. The germline gives CDR1 SGHRS, CDR2 YFSETQ. The V and J ends lost 4 bases and 2 bases respectively, with 13 bases between them.

This sequence joins TRBV5-1 and TRBJ2-3, with TRBD1 identical over 10 bases. Trimming removed 0 bases from V and 5 bases from J; junction bases left unmatched: 0. The CDR3 length is 14 residues. CDR1 is SGHRS and CDR2 is YFSETQ in the germline V gene. The CDR3 reads CASSLGTGGDTQYF. Written as DNA, the CDR3 is TGCGCCAGCAGCTTGGGGACAGGGGGAGATACGCAGTATTTT. The entire variable domain, with the rest obtained from reference TRBV5-1 and TRBJ2-3, is as follows: KAGVTQTPRYLIKTRGQQVTLSCSPISGHRSVSWYQQTPGQGLQFLFEYFSETQRNKGNFPGRFSGRQFSNSRSEMNVSTLELGDSALYLCASSLGTGGDTQYFGPGTRLTVL.

The V call is TRBV28, the J call TRBJ1-1; TRBD1 might be the D (6 bases). CDR1 is MDHEN and CDR2 is SYDVKM in the germline V gene. This CDR3 has 16 residues. V was cut by 5 bases and J by 4 bases, with 20 bases left in between. Here the CDR3 DNA reads TGTGCCAGCAGTGGAAGCAGGGGCCTTTGGGGCACTGAAGCTTTCTTT. It codes for CASSGSRGLWGTEAFF.

The rearrangement links TRBV29-1 to TRBJ2-1, with D tentatively TRBD1 (6 bases). Germline V CDR1 and CDR2: SQVTM, ANQGSEA. The CDR3 has 14 residues. Trimming removed 1 base from V and 6 bases from J, with 13 bases in between. This chain's CDR3 is CSVEVWTAVNEQFF. The CDR3 nucleotides read TGCAGCGTTGAAGTTTGGACAGCCGTCAATGAGCAGTTCTTC.